These 21 T cell receptor beta chains came from one sample sequenced in a study of regulatory T cells in long-lasting Graves disease. With iRepertoire HTBI primers and Arm-PCR of CDR3 regions, TCR beta libraries were built. Using its own MiXCR run on the multiplex PCR reads, TCRdb lists one record per CDR3 protein. The sample includes about 320,000 distinct CDR3 sequences, more than 15% seen only once; the top ten take about two fifths. Indicated time point: newly diagnosed GD, antithyroid drugs for less than 3 months. The TCR library was made from RNA extracted from PBMCs. Sequencing used peripheral blood mononuclear cells (PBMCs), obtained at new diagnosis, from a patient treated with antithyroid drugs. The origin of the receptors is a female donor with Graves disease.

The V call is TRBV5-5, the J call TRBJ1-3, with D unclear. V was shortened by 0 bases and J by 0 bases, with 7 bases between the two germline ends. Germline V gene data show CDR1 as SGHKS and CDR2 as YYEKEE (reference sequence). The CDR3 has 15 amino acids. The CDR3 nucleotides read TGTGCCAGCAGCTTGGAGGATAACTCTGGAAACACCATATATTTT. Protein: CASSLEDNSGNTIYF. Variable domain in full (rest from reference TRBV5-5 and TRBJ1-3): DAGVTQSPTHLIKTRGQQVTLRCSPISGHKSVSWYQQVLGQGPQFIFQYYEKEERGRGNFPDRFSARQFPNYSSELNVNALLLGDSALYLCASSLEDNSGNTIYFGEGSWLTVV.

This clonotype was observed at least ten times. This chain connects TRBV28 to TRBJ1-1; D ambiguous. Trimming stripped 5 bases from V and 3 bases from J, with 19 bases between. There are 16 residues in the CDR3. Germline CDR1 MDHEN, CDR2 SYDVKM. CDR3 in amino acids: CASSPAPGLFYTEAFF. The CDR3 DNA reads as TGTGCCAGCAGTCCGGCCCCCGGCCTTTTTTACACTGAAGCTTTCTTT.

The CDR3 here is CASDIDRGRLSQPQHF. The CDR3 region has the DNA TGTGCCAGCGACATCGACAGGGGGCGCTTAAGTCAGCCCCAGCATTTT. V gene TRBV6-8 combines with J gene TRBJ1-5; 10 nucleotides line up with TRBD1. Germline values: CDR1 MNHGY, CDR2 SAAAGT. There are 16 residues in the CDR3. J was trimmed by 6 bases and V by 8 bases; bases with no gene match: 13.

This clonotype appeared a single time. V gene TRBV2 combines with J gene TRBJ2-2, with 8 bases identical to TRBD2. V was clipped by 5 bases and J by 0 bases; unmatched bases: 5. This CDR3 is built from 16 residues. Germline V gene data show CDR1 as SNHLY and CDR2 as FYNNEI. CDR3 coding DNA: TGTGCCAGCAGTAGAGCGGGGGCTTCGAACACCGGGGAGCTGTTTTTT. It yields the protein CASSRAGASNTGELFF.

This clonotype came up many times. This sequence joins TRBV2 and TRBJ2-3; 9 nucleotides agree with TRBD1. CDR3 length: 17 residues. Unmatched junction bases numbered 18, after V lost 9 bases and J lost 5 bases. Germline V gene data show CDR1 as SNHLY and CDR2 as FYNNEI. CDR3 nucleotides: TGTGCCAGTAGGGACAGGGTCAGCGGGCCCCGAGGAGATACGCAGTATTTT. Translated, it gives CASRDRVSGPRGDTQYF.

This clonotype was counted a few times. The V gene is TRBV12-3 or TRBV12-4, the J gene TRBJ1-1; 7 positions agree with TRBD1. The CDR3 extends over 17 amino acids. The V and J ends lost 3 bases and 3 bases, in that order; junction bases with no gene match: 13. The CDR3 protein is CASSLTGRRHQDTEAFF. In nucleotides, the CDR3 is TGTGCCAGCAGTTTGACAGGGAGGCGGCACCAGGACACTGAAGCTTTCTTT.

The chain uses TRBV6-5 and TRBJ2-5, with 10 bases fitting TRBD2. Losses at the gene ends were 0 bases for V and 5 bases for J; bases not matched to a gene: 0. The CDR3 sequence is 14 residues long. Per the germline V gene, CDR1 is MNHEY and CDR2 is SVGAGI. The CDR3 spells CASSYSTSGETQYF. The CDR3 DNA reads as TGTGCCAGCAGTTACTCGACTAGCGGGGAGACCCAGTACTTC.

The table lists this clonotype with many counts. J is TRBJ2-7 and V is TRBV30, with D possibly being TRBD1 (6 bases). The CDR3 extends over 12 amino acids. Germline V CDR1 and CDR2: GTSNPN, SVGIG (reference sequence). The V and J ends lost 5 bases and 0 bases respectively, with 8 bases between them. The CDR3 coding sequence is TGTGCCTGGGGGACACCCTCCTACGAGCAGTACTTC. It specifies CAWGTPSYEQYF.

This clonotype was observed at least ten times. The chain combines TRBV27 with TRBJ2-7; 8 bases map to TRBD2. The germline CDR1 and CDR2 sequences are MNHEY and SMNVEV (reference sequence). V was clipped by 5 bases and J by 4 bases; unmatched bases: 4. CDR3 length equals 13 residues. The CDR3 DNA reads as TGTGCCAGCAGTCGGGGGGGGATTTACGAGCAGTACTTC. It encodes CASSRGGIYEQYF.

This clonotype was seen ten or more times. This chain uses TRBV6-1 with TRBJ1-4; 9 bases are a match to TRBD1. The junction had 6 bases not matched to a gene; V was cut back by 6 bases and J by 7 bases. Germline V lookup: CDR1 MNHNS, CDR2 SASEGT. The CDR3 spans 14 residues. CDR3 DNA: TGTGCCAGCAGGGGGACAGGGATCGGTGAAAAACTGTTTTTT. This encodes CASRGTGIGEKLFF.

The chain employs TRBV12-3 or TRBV12-4 and TRBJ2-7, with D possibly being TRBD1 (6 bases). CDR3 length: 14 amino acids. With 6 bases removed from V and 0 bases from J, the gap between germline ends came to 12 bases. CDR3: CASRPGQSSYEQYF. CDR3 sequence (DNA): TGTGCCAGCAGGCCGGGACAAAGCTCCTACGAGCAGTACTTC.

This clonotype was counted ten times or more. This chain links TRBV28 with TRBJ2-2, with TRBD1 as a possible D gene (6 bases). CDR1 and CDR2 (germline): MDHEN, SYDVKM. This CDR3 has 16 residues. V dropped 4 bases and J dropped 5 bases, with 17 bases sitting between them. The CDR3 DNA reads as TGTGCCAGCAGTTCCCCCATGGGGGCAGCGACCGGGGAGCTGTTTTTT. Protein sequence: CASSSPMGAATGELFF.

The rearrangement joins TRBV7-9 to TRBJ2-1; D not certain. V gave up 1 base and J gave up 2 bases, with 9 bases separating them. Germline V gene lookup returns CDR1 SEHNR and CDR2 FQNEAQ (reference sequence). The CDR3 has 15 residues. CDR3 residues: CASSLEALAYNEQFF. The CDR3 DNA follows: TGTGCCAGCAGCTTAGAGGCTCTAGCCTACAATGAGCAGTTCTTC.

This clonotype has at least ten counts. V usage is TRBV30 and J usage is TRBJ1-2, with unresolved D. The CDR3 has 13 residues. V was pared by 0 bases and J by 4 bases, with 9 bases between. Germline V gives CDR1 GTSNPN, CDR2 SVGIG (reference sequence). The CDR3 DNA reads TGTGCCTGGAGTGTCAGGAGACTCTATGGCTACACCTTC. Encoded protein: CAWSVRRLYGYTF.

This clonotype was recorded many times. The chain is built from TRBV28 and TRBJ2-7; no reliable D call. Germline assignment: CDR1 MDHEN and CDR2 SYDVKM. V was pared by 5 bases and J by 8 bases, with 13 bases between. The CDR3 totals 12 residues. The CDR3 DNA sequence: TGTGCCAGCAGTCCTAGACGTACCCAGCAGTACTTC. This gives the protein CASSPRRTQQYF. The full variable domain, its missing parts supplied by reference TRBV28 and TRBJ2-7, is DVKVTQSSRYLVKRTGEKVFLECVQDMDHENMFWYRQDPGLGLRLIYFSYDVKMKEKGDIPEGYSVSREKKERFSLILESASTNQTSMYLCASSPRRTQQYFGPGTRLTVT.

The chain is built from TRBV30 and TRBJ2-7, with D possibly being TRBD2 (6 bases). Germline V CDR1 and CDR2: GTSNPN, SVGIG (reference sequence). CDR3 length: 14 residues. Between the trimmed V and J ends, which lost 2 bases and 1 base, there was a span of 12 bases. CDR3: CAWSPGLGSYEQYF. The CDR3 nucleotides are TGTGCCTGGAGTCCGGGACTCGGTTCCTACGAGCAGTACTTC.

This sequence joins TRBV2 and TRBJ2-5; either TRBD1 or TRBD2 may fit D (6 bases each). V was trimmed by 8 bases and J by 4 bases, leaving 17 bases between them. The CDR3 is 14 amino acids. Germline V gene lookup returns CDR1 SNHLY and CDR2 FYNNEI. The CDR3 is CASGGQGGIETQYF. The CDR3 DNA is TGTGCCAGCGGGGGGCAGGGTGGTATAGAGACCCAGTACTTC.

Turning to this clonotype: A much larger clone lies a single base off, so this may be a read error. This sequence joins TRBV7-9 and TRBJ2-3, with TRBD2 matching 11 bases. CDR1 and CDR2 from the germline V gene are SEHNR and FQNEAQ (reference sequence). CDR3 length equals 17 residues. As DNA, the CDR3 is TGTGCCAACAGCTTAGACCGACTAGCGGGACACACAGATACGCAGTATTTT. Protein: CANSLDRLAGHTDTQYF.

The chain carries TRBV11-2 and TRBJ2-1; D is possibly TRBD1 (5 bases). The CDR3 spans 19 residues. V was clipped by 6 bases and J by 0 bases, with 24 bases between them. The V gene's germline CDR1 is SGHAT and CDR2 FQNNGV. The CDR3 protein is CASSPISQGRTSSYNEQFF. CDR3 nucleotide sequence: TGTGCCAGCAGTCCAATCTCCCAGGGCCGAACAAGCTCCTACAATGAGCAGTTCTTC.

This clonotype was seen repeatedly, ten times or more. The junction and the germline gene differ at one end; a read error may be behind it. The chain joins TRBV7-8 to TRBJ2-3; D uncertain. CDR1 is SGHVS and CDR2 is FQNEAQ in the germline V gene. The CDR3 totals 13 residues. CDR3 region: CASSLGYTDTQSF. The CDR3 DNA reads TGTGCCAGCAGCCTCGGGTACACAGATACTCAGTCTTTT.

This clonotype was detected ten times or more. The chain has TRBV4-1 and TRBJ1-2; 7 bases align to TRBD1. With V trimmed by 1 base and J by 6 bases, 5 bases remained unmatched. The CDR3 is 14 amino acids. Germline assignment: CDR1 MGHRA and CDR2 YSYEKL. The CDR3 region is CASSQASTGDGYTF. The CDR3 coding sequence is TGCGCCAGCAGCCAAGCCTCCACAGGGGATGGCTACACCTTC.